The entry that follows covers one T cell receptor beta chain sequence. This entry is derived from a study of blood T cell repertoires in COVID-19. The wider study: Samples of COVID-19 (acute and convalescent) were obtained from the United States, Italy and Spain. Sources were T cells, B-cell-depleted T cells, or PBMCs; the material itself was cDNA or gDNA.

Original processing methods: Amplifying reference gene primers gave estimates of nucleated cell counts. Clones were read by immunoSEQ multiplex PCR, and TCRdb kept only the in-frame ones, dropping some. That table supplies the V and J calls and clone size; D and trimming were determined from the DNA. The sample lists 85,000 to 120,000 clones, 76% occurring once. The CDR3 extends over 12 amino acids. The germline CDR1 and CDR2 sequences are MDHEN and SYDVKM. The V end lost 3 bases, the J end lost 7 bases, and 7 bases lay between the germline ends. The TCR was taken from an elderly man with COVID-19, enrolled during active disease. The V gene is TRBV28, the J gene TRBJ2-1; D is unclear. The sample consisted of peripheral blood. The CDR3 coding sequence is TGTGCCAGCAGTTTTCCCTTTAATGAGCAGTTCTTC. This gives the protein CASSFPFNEQFF.